This record covers a single T cell receptor (beta chain). Its antigen specificity is not known. Base qualities are not at hand, and no much larger clone is one base apart. High-throughput TCR beta sequencing profiled peripheral blood CD8+ and CD4+ T cells from healthy donors, Susac syndrome patients and multiple sclerosis patients. The multiple sclerosis controls were treatment-naive patients who had stable or active relapsing-remitting disease and met the revised McDonald criteria. Bulk CD8+ and CD4+ T cells were purified by magnetic negative isolation, while CD8+ TEMRA cells were enriched using FACS. Blood was drawn into EDTA tubes, processed within 24 hours, and PBMCs were isolated by density gradient centrifugation. PBMCs destined for TCR sequencing were cryopreserved in liquid nitrogen and later thawed in a 37 °C water bath. The sorted or isolated CD4+, CD8+ and CD8+ TEMRA cells reached a purity of at least 90%.

RNA was extracted using the RNeasy kit, and roughly 0.5 to 1 ug of the RNA was reverse transcribed with random hexamers. The immunoSEQ multiplex PCR assay, which covers 54 Vbeta and 13 Jbeta segments, was used to amplify TCR beta CDR3 regions. Bias from PCR amplification was corrected by using a synthetic template baseline for primer optimization and for computational correction. As for how the authors treated the data: Reads were annotated to V, D and J genes according to IMGT and were analyzed with immunoSEQ Analyzer, with only productive sequences retained. To calculate clonality, Shannon entropy was normalized by log2 of the number of productive unique sequences and then subtracted from one. For each patient and control, public and private clones were evaluated within the 100 most prevalent clones. Susac-specific clones were defined as absent from healthy and MS cohorts, 850 to 1,300 published viral clones and other ImmuneACCESS disease sequences. The raw public reads went through TCRdb reprocessing: fastp at Q25, MiXCR clone calling, in-frame beta chains kept. Rows matching on CDR3 protein sequence are summarized as one entry with the most common DNA and genes. For this entry, the V and J calls and clone size follow TCRdb and not the study's own pipeline. Counted in this sample were fewer than 250,000 distinct CDR3 sequences; about 93% of them appeared once. The top ten hold around 0.13% of the sample.

The data originate from a study of CD8 T cells in Susac syndrome (dated by TCRdb to about 2019). As for the study more broadly: The study used repertoire sequencing to test whether antigen drove CD8+ T cell activation and differentiation in Susac syndrome. The study compared CD8+ T cell repertoire clonality among approximately twelve healthy donors, about 14 Susac syndrome patients and around 16 multiple sclerosis patients.

Study-level results and caveats: The number of individuals in the TCR sequencing and HLA analysis was recognized as being relatively small.

V ends up 0 bases short and J 4 bases short, with an unmatched junction base count of 2. Counted from cysteine to phenylalanine, this CDR3 has 14 amino acids. Left in the record is the CDR3 DNA by itself, 42 bases read in frame from the first base. From the germline V gene, CDR1 is MGHRA and CDR2 is YSYEKL. The chain is assembled from TRBV4-1 and TRBJ1-2; 7 bases in between match TRBD1. Sequencing was done on a sample of CD8+ T cells from PBMCs. The receptor was isolated from a human donor with multiple sclerosis. The nucleotides read TGCGCCAGCAGCCAAGAGTGGACAGGCTATGGCTACACCTTC. It translates as CASSQEWTGYGYTF.